The next 9 T cell receptor beta chains were all read from a single sample in a study of blood T cell repertoires in COVID-19 (TCRdb year 2020). Library method: the immunoSEQ multiplex PCR assay. The table comes from immuneACCESS by way of TCRdb, which keeps in-frame sequences with V and J called. Part of the clones is missing from these tables; in studies checked, under half for an unresolved V gene and the rest for unknown reasons. For this sample there are some 30,000 clones; about 90% appear just once. Around 5% of the sample is taken by the ten largest. Sequenced sample: peripheral blood. These TCRs come from a woman aged 70-85 years with active COVID-19.

This clone was seen once. J is TRBJ2-2 and V is TRBV2; perhaps TRBD1 as D (6 bases). This CDR3 is 14 amino acids long. From germline, CDR1 is SNHLY and CDR2 FYNNEI. The V and J ends lost 4 bases and 5 bases respectively, with 11 bases between them. CDR3 DNA sequence: TGTGCCAGCAGTGTCAACAGGGCTACCGGGGAGCTGTTTTTT. The encoded protein is CASSVNRATGELFF.

The gene calls are TRBV7-8 and TRBJ2-5; 9 nucleotides align to TRBD2. The V and J ends lost 5 bases and 5 bases, in that order; junction bases with no gene match: 6. The CDR3 is made up of 14 amino acids. The germline V gene encodes CDR1 SGHVS and CDR2 FQNEAQ. CDR3 coding DNA: TGTGCCAGCAGCCCGGGACTAGCAGGGGAGACCCAGTACTTC. It specifies CASSPGLAGETQYF.

V and J are TRBV5-4 and TRBJ2-3, with 11 bases aligning to TRBD2. The J segment lost 2 bases and the V segment lost 4 bases, leaving 9 bases of the junction unmatched. The CDR3 totals 17 residues. Germline V CDR1 and CDR2: SGHNT, YYREEE (reference sequence). Here the CDR3 reads CASSPIAGGQITDTQYF. The CDR3 bases are TGTGCCAGCAGCCCTATAGCGGGGGGGCAGATCACAGATACGCAGTATTTT.

V usage is TRBV3-1 (or the pseudogene TRBV3-2) and J usage is TRBJ2-3, with D maybe TRBD2 (5 bases). Germline values: CDR1 LGHDT, CDR2 YNNKEL (reference sequence). This CDR3 has 15 residues. Trimming cost V 0 bases and J 5 bases, with 12 bases left between them. CDR3 sequence reads: CASSQDHAGQDTQYF. The DNA for the CDR3 is TGTGCCAGCAGCCAAGATCATGCGGGTCAAGATACGCAGTATTTT.

The rearrangement uses TRBV21-1 and TRBJ2-7; TRBD1 is the table's D call and was not checked against the DNA. TRBV21-1 is termed a pseudogene. This CDR3 comprises 13 residues. The CDR3 nucleotides read TGTGCCAGCAGCAATGGCTTCACCTACGAGCAGTACTTC. Translating it yields CASSNGFTYEQYF.

The chain recombines TRBV20-1 with TRBJ2-5, with 7 bases lining up with TRBD2. V gave up 3 bases and J gave up 5 bases; unmatched junction bases: 0. This CDR3 spans 11 amino acids. CDR1 and CDR2 from the germline V gene are DFQATT and SNEGSKA (reference sequence). The CDR3 sequence: CSARGGETQYF. CDR3 sequence (DNA): TGCAGTGCTAGGGGGGGGGAGACCCAGTACTTC.

This rearrangement joins TRBV4-3 to TRBJ2-3; TRBD2 aligns across 7 bases. The CDR3 runs to 19 residues. V trimming: 4 bases; J trimming: 6 bases; junction bases outside the gene matches: 22. CDR1 LGHNA and CDR2 YSLEER come from the germline V gene. CDR3 residues: CASSRGAPTPVGGRDTQYF. CDR3 bases: TGCGCCAGCAGCCGCGGGGCACCTACCCCCGTGGGGGGGAGGGATACGCAGTATTTT.

The gene calls are TRBV27 and TRBJ1-4; the D gene is possibly TRBD1 (5 bases). The CDR3 has 13 amino acids. V was clipped by 5 bases and J by 8 bases, with 12 bases between them. Germline values: CDR1 MNHEY, CDR2 SMNVEV (reference sequence). The DNA of the CDR3 is TGTGCCAGCAGTAGACAGTACGGGGAAAAACTGTTTTTT. Its translation: CASSRQYGEKLFF.

The V gene is TRBV7-2, the J gene TRBJ2-3, with D possibly matching TRBD1 (7 bases). The CDR3 is made up of 16 amino acids. Between the trimmed V and J ends, which lost 3 bases and 1 base, there was a span of 14 bases. CDR1 and CDR2 (germline): SGHTA, FQGNSA. In DNA, the CDR3 is TGTGCCAGCAGCTTTACAGGGGAGGCGGGCACAGATACGCAGTATTTT. Protein sequence: CASSFTGEAGTDTQYF.